This TCR beta chain was documented in a study of neurological immune-mediated disorders. TCRdb called the 5' RACE reads again in MiXCR, with one record for every CDR3 protein. The sample shows around 46,000 distinct CDR3 sequences, about 1.8% of them seen only once. Study-level points and caveats: None of the CDR3 amino acid sequences of expanded clones were shared across subjects, and this suggested private repertoires in all groups. Among 34 multiple sclerosis patients, phylogenetic grouping put the repertoires of 18 into a single related-CDR3 cluster, a possible signature.

2 million unsorted PBMCs were stored in RNAlater at -80 °C before RNA extraction. This clonotype was picked up many times. What it binds is unknown. Trimming took off 3 bases at V and 1 base at J, with 9 bases between the two ends. Germline V gene sequence: CDR1 SQVTM, CDR2 ANQGSEA. CDR3 length: 13 residues. Sequenced sample: PBMCs. V is TRBV29-1 and J is TRBJ1-1; D not certain. The clonotype was recovered from a woman aged 40-49 years with multiple sclerosis. The CDR3 is CSVESPGNTEAFF. CDR3 in DNA: TGCAGCGTTGAGTCTCCAGGGAACACTGAAGCTTTCTTT.